The TCR beta chain under discussion was sequenced for a study of blood T cell repertoires in COVID-19. Study context: Sites in the United States, Italy and Spain provided acute and convalescent COVID-19 samples. PBMCs, B-cell-depleted T cells, or T cells were the source of the cDNA or gDNA that made up the material.

This clone has only one observation. Per the study methods: Estimation of nucleated cell counts relied on the amplification of reference gene primers. Some clones are missing from TCRdb's copy, which holds only in-frame ones; the method was immunoSEQ multiplex PCR. From that table come the V and J calls and clone size; the DNA was used to work out D and trimming. The sample lists 250,000 to 350,000 clones, 86% occurring once. The CDR3 covers 19 residues. V dropped 2 bases and J dropped 0 bases, with 23 bases sitting between them. CDR1 is SNHLY and CDR2 is FYNNEI in the germline V gene. Input material: peripheral blood. The receptor comes from a young woman with active or convalescent COVID-19. The chain links TRBV2 to TRBJ2-7, with D perhaps TRBD2 (6 bases). In nucleotides, the CDR3 is TGTGCCAGCAGTGAACATGGGACTCGAGTAACCCGAGACTCCTACGAGCAGTACTTC. Amino acids: CASSEHGTRVTRDSYEQYF.